The entry below describes one T cell receptor beta chain. Other DNA sequences from this sample encode an identical CDR3 as well. V lost 5 bases, J lost 2 bases, and 9 bases lay in between. The CDR3 consists of 13 residues. Profiled with immunoSEQ multiplex PCR; TCRdb holds only in-frame clones, not every one. Altogether over 200,000 clones are present, about 85% being singletons, with the ten largest covering about 19%. The sample is drawn from a study of blood T cell repertoires in COVID-19. Sequencing was carried out using PBMCs or T cells enriched from blood (not recorded which). The rearrangement uses TRBV12-3 or TRBV12-4 and TRBJ1-2; D possibly corresponds to TRBD1 (6 bases). The sequence came from a man aged 35-49 years who had recovered from COVID-19. The CDR3 loop reads CASSPGQNYGYTF. DNA for the CDR3: TGTGCCAGCAGTCCCGGACAGAACTATGGCTACACCTTC.